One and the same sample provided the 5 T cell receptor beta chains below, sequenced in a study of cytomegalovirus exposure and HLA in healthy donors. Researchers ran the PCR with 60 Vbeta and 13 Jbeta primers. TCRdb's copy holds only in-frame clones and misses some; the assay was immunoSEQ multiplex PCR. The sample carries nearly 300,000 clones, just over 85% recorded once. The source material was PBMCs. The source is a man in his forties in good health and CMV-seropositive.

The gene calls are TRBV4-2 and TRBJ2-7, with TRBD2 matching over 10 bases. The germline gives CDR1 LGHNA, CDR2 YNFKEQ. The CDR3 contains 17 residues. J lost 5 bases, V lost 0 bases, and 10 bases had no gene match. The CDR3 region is CASSQELSLAGADEQYF. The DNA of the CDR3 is TGTGCCAGCAGCCAAGAATTATCCCTAGCGGGAGCGGACGAGCAGTACTTC.

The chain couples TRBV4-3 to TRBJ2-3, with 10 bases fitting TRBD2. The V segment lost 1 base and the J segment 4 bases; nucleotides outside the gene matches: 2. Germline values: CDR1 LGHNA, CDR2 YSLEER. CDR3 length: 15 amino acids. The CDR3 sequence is CASSQASGGADTQYF. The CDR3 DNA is TGCGCCAGCAGCCAAGCCAGCGGGGGGGCAGATACGCAGTATTTT.

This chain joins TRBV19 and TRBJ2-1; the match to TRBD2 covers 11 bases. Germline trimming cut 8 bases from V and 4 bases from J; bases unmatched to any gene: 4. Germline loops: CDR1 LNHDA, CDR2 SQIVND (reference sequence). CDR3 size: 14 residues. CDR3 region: CASRTSGSYNEQFF. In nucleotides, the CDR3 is TGTGCCAGTCGGACTAGCGGGTCTTACAATGAGCAGTTCTTC. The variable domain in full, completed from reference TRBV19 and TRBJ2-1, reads DGGITQSPKYLFRKEGQNVTLSCEQNLNHDAMYWYRQDPGQGLRLIYYSQIVNDFQKGDIAEGYSVSREKKESFPLTVTSAQKNPTAFYLCASRTSGSYNEQFFGPGTRLTVL.

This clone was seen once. CDR3 protein: CASSPILVPEQFF. The CDR3 nucleotides are TGTGCCAGCTCACCCATCCTAGTTCCTGAGCAGTTCTTC. This chain links TRBV18 with TRBJ2-1, with D hard to call. Germline CDR1 and CDR2: KGHSH and LQKENI. V was cut by 3 bases and J by 9 bases, with 12 bases left in between. The CDR3 extends over 13 amino acids.

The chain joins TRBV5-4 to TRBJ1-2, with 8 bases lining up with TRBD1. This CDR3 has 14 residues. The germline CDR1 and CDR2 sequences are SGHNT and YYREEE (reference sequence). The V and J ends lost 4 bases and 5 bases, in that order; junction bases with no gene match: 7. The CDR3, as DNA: TGTGCCAGCAGCCAAGGACAGGGTGAATATGGCTACACCTTC. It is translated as CASSQGQGEYGYTF.